The rows below give T cell receptor beta chains drawn from one sample of a study of CD8+ T cells in alopecia areata. The repertoire was sequenced with immunoSEQ multiplex PCR; TCRdb's copy has only in-frame clones and lacks some. This sample has some 80,000 clones, with approximately 70% found just once. This material consisted of CD8+ T cells sorted from blood, taken at week 24, from a patient treated with tofacitinib. These receptors originate from a human donor with alopecia areata. Both conserved end residues are trimmed from each CDR3.

TRBJ2-3	TRBV29-1	STSRTSFGDTQY
TRBJ1-2	TRBV5-6	ASSFGSDYGYT
TRBJ1-5	TRBV6-1	ASSEAVLNGYNQPQH
TRBJ2-7	TRBV7-8	ASSLYIDLRYEQY
TRBJ1-1	TRBV29-1	STRQGYTEAF
TRBJ1-1	TRBV9	ASRGTGSTEAF
TRBJ2-1	TRBV4-1	ASSQDSGESYNEQF
TRBJ2-7	TRBV5-4	ASSLGQGGSYEQY
TRBJ1-1	TRBV25-1	ASVGGHPEAF
TRBJ2-7	TRBV29-1	SYRDSYEQY
TRBJ2-5	TRBV2	AVQGETLQETQY
TRBJ2-1	TRBV29-1	SVEQLAGTGGMDEQF
TRBJ2-5	TRBV28	ASSFTLAGSETQY
TRBJ1-2	TRBV6-5	ASSYSGTGGGYGYT
TRBJ1-2	TRBV27	ASSLSGQGYGYT
TRBJ1-1	TRBV4-3	ASSQDQAGGTEAF
TRBJ1-2	TRBV30	AWSETGTYGYT